The entry that follows covers one TCR beta chain sequence. Source study methods: Estimation of nucleated cell counts relied on the amplification of reference gene primers. Assay used: immunoSEQ multiplex PCR; TCRdb lists only in-frame clones, some missing. V, J and clone size reflect that table, while D and trimming were determined from the DNA. The repertoire has around 140,000 clones, approximately 80% of them found once; the top ten carry 1.6%. These data are taken from a study of blood T cell repertoires in COVID-19. Turning to the study itself: The United States, Italy and Spain were the sources of the acute and convalescent COVID-19 samples. The cDNA or gDNA used as material had been derived from T cells, B-cell-depleted T cells, or PBMCs.

Germline V CDR1 and CDR2: LGHDT, YNNKEL (reference sequence). The CDR3 is 14 residues long. V was trimmed by 1 base and J by 4 bases, leaving 8 bases between them. This clonotype was obtained from a human donor in a cohort sampled during active COVID-19. Input material: peripheral blood. This chain joins TRBV3-1 (or the pseudogene TRBV3-2) and TRBJ2-1, with TRBD2 as a possible D gene (5 bases). This CDR3 reads CASSQGTGYNEQFF. CDR3 nucleotide sequence: TGTGCCAGCAGCCAAGGGACTGGATACAATGAGCAGTTCTTC.